The present T cell receptor (beta chain) was sequenced within a study of cytomegalovirus exposure and HLA in healthy donors. Study-level results: DRB1 had the most TCR associations and HLA-C the fewest, a later analysis found, with rates varying by HLA locus. In terms of immune exposure information, only CMV serostatus was available. The listing of roughly 160 TCR beta chains classed them as cytomegalovirus-associated.

60 Vbeta and 13 Jbeta primers were used in PCR. Clones were read by immunoSEQ multiplex PCR, and TCRdb kept only the in-frame ones, dropping some. The sample lists around 150,000 clones, around 79% seen once, with roughly 2.6% in the top ten. Of note for this clone: No antigen is known for it.

V dropped 3 bases and J dropped 0 bases, with 8 bases sitting between them. Germline CDR1 and CDR2: MDHEN and SYDVKM. The CDR3 contains 14 residues. This TCR came from a woman aged 40 to 55 in good health and CMV-seropositive. The chain uses TRBV28 and TRBJ1-1, with TRBD1 as a possible D gene (6 bases). Sequenced input: PBMCs. The CDR3, as DNA: TGTGCCAGCAGTTTTGAGGGGGTGAACACTGAAGCTTTCTTT. Translating gives CASSFEGVNTEAFF.